This entry lists 21 T cell receptor beta chains sequenced from one sample in a study of cytomegalovirus exposure and HLA in healthy donors. Primers: 60 Vbeta forward and 13 Jbeta reverse. TCRdb keeps only in-frame clones here, not all; method: immunoSEQ multiplex PCR. Among about 170,000 clones listed, 85% were seen once. Sequencing was performed on PBMCs. These receptors all come from a boy under 10 years old in good health and CMV-seronegative.

The rearrangement links TRBV20-1 to TRBJ2-5; 7 bases are a match to TRBD2. The J call is uncertain, as TRBJ2-7 better fits the DNA end. This CDR3 has 11 amino acids. CDR1 is DFQATT, CDR2 SNEGSKA, per germline (reference sequence). CDR3 region: CSVRSGIEQYF. Here the CDR3 DNA reads TGCAGTGTGAGGAGCGGGATCGAGCAGTACTTC.

This clone was picked up one time. This chain connects TRBV10-1 to TRBJ2-5; tentatively, D is TRBD1 (5 bases). V lost 6 bases to trimming and J lost 4 bases, with 12 bases between them. Germline CDR1 reads WNHNN; CDR2 reads SYGVQD (reference sequence). This CDR3 is 13 amino acids long. CDR3 in DNA: TGCGCCAGCAGCCAAGGGGTTGTAGAGACCCAGTACTTC. Translated: CASSQGVVETQYF.

This clone was found once. The V call is TRBV4-1, the J call TRBJ1-1; TRBD1 agrees at 7 bases. The CDR3 sequence is 16 residues long. The J segment lost 5 bases and the V segment lost 4 bases, leaving 13 bases of the junction unmatched. The germline V gene encodes CDR1 MGHRA and CDR2 YSYEKL. Written as DNA, the CDR3 is TGCGCCAGCAGCCGCCCCTATGAGGGGGCCGCAACTGAAGCTTTCTTT. Its protein is CASSRPYEGAATEAFF.

CDR3 sequence reads: CASKKPGGRSETQYF. The CDR3, as DNA: TGTGCCAGCAAAAAACCGGGGGGAAGGTCGGAGACCCAGTACTTC. V gene TRBV6-1 combines with J gene TRBJ2-5, with TRBD2 matching over 7 bases. The junction had 13 bases not matched to a gene; V was cut back by 7 bases and J by 5 bases. Germline values: CDR1 MNHNS, CDR2 SASEGT. The CDR3 consists of 15 residues.

V usage is TRBV7-8 and J usage is TRBJ1-1; 7 bases fit TRBD1. CDR1 is SGHVS and CDR2 is FQNEAQ in the germline V gene. The CDR3 consists of 15 residues. The V gene end was trimmed by 5 bases and the J gene end by 0 bases; junction bases not matched to a gene: 6. The CDR3 DNA reads as TGTGCCAGCAGCCGACAGGGAACGGTGAACACTGAAGCTTTCTTT. This codes for CASSRQGTVNTEAFF.

This clone is a singleton in its sample. The chain recombines TRBV5-1 with TRBJ2-6; tentatively, D is TRBD2 (6 bases). The CDR3 has 19 amino acids. Germline V CDR1 and CDR2: SGHRS, YFSETQ. V shed 2 bases and J shed 2 bases, with 20 bases lying between them. CDR3 DNA sequence: TGCGCCAGCAGCTTTTGGCACGGGGGAGGTGTAGCTGGGGCCAACGTCCTGACTTTC. Its protein product is CASSFWHGGGVAGANVLTF.

The chain recombines TRBV7-2 with TRBJ1-5; TRBD1 is a possible D gene (5 bases). Germline lookup yields CDR1 SGHTA and CDR2 FQGNSA. The V end lost 2 bases, the J end lost 4 bases, and 6 bases lay between the germline ends. The CDR3 is 13 amino acids. CDR3 nucleotides: TGTGCCAGCAGCTTAAAGGGGAATCAGCCCCAGCATTTT. This sequence encodes CASSLKGNQPQHF.

The chain is built from TRBV19 and TRBJ1-2, with 11 bases matching TRBD1. This CDR3 has 17 amino acids. Germline lookup yields CDR1 LNHDA and CDR2 SQIVND (reference sequence). V trimming: 5 bases; J trimming: 4 bases; junction bases outside the gene matches: 12. The chain's CDR3 is CASSSRTGGQSSYGYTF. The CDR3 DNA reads TGTGCCAGTAGTTCCAGGACAGGGGGCCAGTCTAGCTATGGCTACACCTTC.

In DNA, the CDR3 is TGCGCCAGCAGCCCGGAGGGGCTTGAGCAGTTCTTC. The encoded protein is CASSPEGLEQFF. The rearrangement uses TRBV5-1 and TRBJ2-1; D may be TRBD2 (6 bases). V shed 4 bases and J shed 9 bases, with 11 bases lying between them. From germline, CDR1 is SGHRS and CDR2 YFSETQ. This CDR3 has 12 amino acids.

This clone was seen more than once but under ten times. The chain recombines TRBV28 with TRBJ2-7, with D perhaps TRBD1 (6 bases). V shed 2 bases and J shed 5 bases, with 13 bases lying between them. Germline assignment: CDR1 MDHEN and CDR2 SYDVKM. CDR3 size: 14 residues. The CDR3 DNA is TGTGCCAGCAGTTTAGAACAGGGCCCCGACGAGCAGTACTTC. The encoded protein is CASSLEQGPDEQYF.

Remarks on this clone: Germline and junction disagree at one end, which may indicate a read error. The chain employs TRBV7-9 and TRBJ2-1; weak D call: TRBD2 (6 bases). The CDR3 runs to 14 residues. Germline CDR1 SEHNR, CDR2 FQNEAQ (reference sequence). The CDR3 is CSSSAGLSYNEQFF. CDR3 bases: TGTTCCAGCAGCGCGGGACTCTCCTACAATGAGCAGTTCTTC.

This chain connects TRBV7-6 to TRBJ2-5; TRBD1 matches 9 bases. V shed 5 bases, J shed 5 bases, and the junction held 6 bases outside the gene matches. CDR3 size: 14 residues. In germline, CDR1 is SGHVS, CDR2 FNYEAQ. The CDR3 nucleotides read TGTGCCAGCAGCCTTACAGGGGGCATGGAGACCCAGTACTTC. It encodes CASSLTGGMETQYF.

The chain combines TRBV6-1 with TRBJ2-3; D possibly corresponds to TRBD2 (5 bases). Germline values: CDR1 MNHNS, CDR2 SASEGT. The CDR3 loop spans 12 amino acids. Trimming removed 5 bases at V and 7 bases at J, with 10 bases between. Here the CDR3 reads CASSSDGNTQYF. CDR3 DNA: TGTGCCAGCAGTTCCGACGGGAATACGCAGTATTTT.

V gene TRBV7-9 combines with J gene TRBJ1-1, with D tentatively TRBD1 (6 bases). CDR3 length: 12 residues. Trimming took 6 bases from V and 8 from J, leaving 13 bases between them. The germline V gene has CDR1 SEHNR and CDR2 FQNEAQ (reference sequence). This CDR3 is CASSLRGQEAFF. CDR3 DNA sequence: TGTGCCAGCAGTCTTAGGGGACAAGAAGCTTTCTTT.

This clone was seen only once. The chain uses TRBV5-4 and TRBJ1-4; D ambiguous. V shed 2 bases and J shed 5 bases, with 4 bases lying between them. Germline CDR1 is SGHNT and CDR2 is YYREEE (reference sequence). This CDR3 region has 12 residues. The CDR3, as DNA: TGTGCCAGCAGCTTTCAAAATGAAAAACTGTTTTTT. Its translation: CASSFQNEKLFF. Based on the CDR3 plus reference TRBV5-4 and TRBJ1-4, the full variable domain is ETGVTQSPTHLIKTRGQQVTLRCSSQSGHNTVSWYQQALGQGPQFIFQYYREEENGRGNFPPRFSGLQFPNYSSELNVNALELDDSALYLCASSFQNEKLFFGSGTQLSVL.

This chain joins TRBV5-1 and TRBJ2-2, with 7 bases matching TRBD1. The junction had 5 bases not matched to a gene; V was cut back by 3 bases and J by 3 bases. Germline V gene lookup returns CDR1 SGHRS and CDR2 YFSETQ. The CDR3 contains 15 residues. The CDR3 DNA reads as TGCGCCAGCAGCTGGCCCAGGGGGTACACCGGGGAGCTGTTTTTT. Amino acids: CASSWPRGYTGELFF.

This clone was seen just once. This sequence joins TRBV27 and TRBJ2-7; 7 nucleotides align to TRBD2. V was pared by 8 bases and J by 4 bases, with 14 bases of the junction left unmatched. The CDR3 covers 15 residues. Germline V gene data show CDR1 as MNHEY and CDR2 as SMNVEV (reference sequence). The CDR3 sequence: CASSPSGGGFYEQYF. CDR3 DNA sequence: TGTGCCAGCTCCCCCAGTGGCGGGGGTTTTTACGAGCAGTACTTC.

V gene TRBV6-5 combines with J gene TRBJ2-7, with 10 bases lining up with TRBD1. The germline V gene has CDR1 MNHEY and CDR2 SVGAGI. The CDR3 is made up of 13 amino acids. V lost 6 bases, J lost 5 bases, and 4 bases stayed unmatched. The DNA for the CDR3 is TGTGCCAGCAGCCCGGGGACAGGGGACGAGCAGTACGTC. This codes for CASSPGTGDEQYV.

The V and J genes are TRBV4-1 and TRBJ2-5; tentatively, D is TRBD2 (6 bases). This CDR3 is 16 amino acids long. Germline V gene data show CDR1 as MGHRA and CDR2 as YSYEKL. V was clipped by 1 base and J by 11 bases, with 23 bases between them. CDR3 residues: CASSQVDRTSPGEQYF. DNA of the CDR3: TGCGCCAGCAGCCAAGTGGATCGGACTTCTCCGGGAGAGCAGTACTTC.

The chain employs TRBV12-5 and TRBJ1-1; D may be TRBD1 (5 bases). Trimming cost V 6 bases and J 3 bases, with 8 bases left between them. Germline values: CDR1 LGHNT, CDR2 FRNRAP. The CDR3 runs to 12 residues. The CDR3 protein is CASGQTDTEAFF. The CDR3 region has the DNA TGTGCTAGTGGCCAGACAGACACTGAAGCTTTCTTT.

This sequence joins TRBV5-5 and TRBJ1-2; TRBD1 agrees at 9 bases. Losses at the gene ends were 4 bases for V and 3 bases for J; bases not matched to a gene: 4. Germline CDR1 reads SGHKS; CDR2 reads YYEKEE (reference sequence). The CDR3 spans 14 residues. The chain's CDR3 is CASSHWTGDYGYTF. The CDR3 DNA follows: TGTGCCAGCAGCCACTGGACAGGGGACTATGGCTACACCTTC.